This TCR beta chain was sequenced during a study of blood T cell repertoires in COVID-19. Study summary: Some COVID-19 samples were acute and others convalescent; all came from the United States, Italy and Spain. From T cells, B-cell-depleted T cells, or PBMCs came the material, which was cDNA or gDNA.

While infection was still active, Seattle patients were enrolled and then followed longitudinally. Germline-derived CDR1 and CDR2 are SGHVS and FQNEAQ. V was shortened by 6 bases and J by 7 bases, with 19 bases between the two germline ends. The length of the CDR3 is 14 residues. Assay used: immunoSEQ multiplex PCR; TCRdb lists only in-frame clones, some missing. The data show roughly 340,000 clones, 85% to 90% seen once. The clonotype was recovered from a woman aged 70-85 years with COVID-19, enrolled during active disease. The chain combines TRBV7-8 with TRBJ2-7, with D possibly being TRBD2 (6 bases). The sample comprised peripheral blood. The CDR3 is CASSRPGLGVEQYF. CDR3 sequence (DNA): TGTGCCAGCAGTAGACCGGGACTCGGGGTAGAGCAGTACTTC.